These T cell receptor beta chains were read from a single sample in a study of CD8 T cells in Susac syndrome. From the immunoSEQ multiplex PCR reads, TCRdb called clonotypes with MiXCR, one entry per CDR3 protein. Here the sample spans more than 150,000 distinct CDR3 sequences, 90% to 95% being singletons. Sequenced: CD4+ T cells from PBMCs. The receptors come from a human donor in good health. Both conserved end residues are trimmed from each CDR3. The D gene is left open where the match is weak.

D gene	J gene	V gene	CDR3 protein
TRBD2	TRBJ2-1	TRBV28	ASISWGTSVDNEQF
TRBD1	TRBJ1-4	TRBV28	ASSKTGAVSFEKLF
.	TRBJ2-7	TRBV2	ASSEDMTGDYEQY
.	TRBJ1-5	TRBV3-1	ASSQEGHRTKPQH
.	TRBJ2-7	TRBV20-1	SARPGDRSSYEQY
.	TRBJ2-1	TRBV4-3	ASSPGQRVNNEQF
.	TRBJ2-7	TRBV5-1	ASSSHLDSGGGEQY
.	TRBJ2-5	TRBV5-1	ASSLDTRRGETQY
TRBD2	TRBJ2-7	TRBV29-1	SVSAGSYEQY
.	TRBJ1-1	TRBV5-1	ASSLFQLNTEAF
TRBD1	TRBJ2-5	TRBV24-1	ATRDRAQETQY
.	TRBJ1-1	TRBV2	ASRATSGIEAF
.	TRBJ2-4	TRBV10-2	ASIGAKNIQY
TRBD1	TRBJ2-7	TRBV5-6	ASSPTGSYEQY
TRBD1	TRBJ2-3	TRBV2	ASGQETTDTQY
.	TRBJ2-1	TRBV20-1	SARDGHGFYNEQF
.	TRBJ2-2	TRBV5-1	ASSLEGHRENTGELF
TRBD1	TRBJ1-1	TRBV7-2	ASSSGQGNTEAF
TRBD2	TRBJ2-3	TRBV23-1	ASSQSSGTSGPCTDTQY
TRBD1	TRBJ2-1	TRBV12-3/TRBV12-4	ASSGTGAAYNEQF
.	TRBJ2-2	TRBV4-2	ASSQEKRENTGELF
TRBD2	TRBJ2-5	TRBV29-1	SVGTSGGVETQY
.	TRBJ2-5	TRBV6-5	ASSYLAGPQETQY
.	TRBJ1-5	TRBV6-5	ASSYTGPNQPQH
TRBD2	TRBJ2-5	TRBV5-1	ASSVMTSGGEETQY
.	TRBJ2-7	TRBV12-5	ASGPYYEQY
.	TRBJ1-6	TRBV6-2/TRBV6-3	ASRIGTPALPLH
TRBD1	TRBJ1-2	TRBV11-2	ASSSDRANYGYT
.	TRBJ1-5	TRBV19	ASSARGGNQPQH